This T cell receptor beta chain originates from a study of shared clonotypes between healthy human individuals. The study, taken as a whole, reports: Rarefaction revealed incomplete sorted-subset sequencing despite large depth.

The CDR3 totals 8 residues. Germline CDR1 is SEHNR and CDR2 is FQNEAQ (reference sequence). V was pared by 6 bases and J by 10 bases, with 2 bases between. With regard to this clone: Antigen specificity is unknown.

Produced via immunoSEQ multiplex PCR; TCRdb's table is partial and in-frame only. This table has roughly 2.5 million clones, approximately 94% appearing once. The sequence came from a man in his late teens or twenties in good health. The chain carries TRBV7-9 and TRBJ2-3, with D unresolved. Sequencing input: naive CD4+ T cells sorted from blood. The subset: CD45RA+ positively selected. The CDR3 coding sequence is TGTGCCAGCAGTCCGCAGTATTTT. Its protein product is CASSPQYF.